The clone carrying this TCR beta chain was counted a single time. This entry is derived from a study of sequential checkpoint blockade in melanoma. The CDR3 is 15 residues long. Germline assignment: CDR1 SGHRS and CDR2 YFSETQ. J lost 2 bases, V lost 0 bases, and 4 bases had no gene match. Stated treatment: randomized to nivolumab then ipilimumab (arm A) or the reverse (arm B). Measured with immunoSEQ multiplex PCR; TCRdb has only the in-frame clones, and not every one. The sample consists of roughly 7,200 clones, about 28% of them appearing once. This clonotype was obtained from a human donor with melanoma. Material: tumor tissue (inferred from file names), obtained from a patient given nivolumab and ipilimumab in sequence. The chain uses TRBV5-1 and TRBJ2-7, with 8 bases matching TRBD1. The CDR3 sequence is CASSLGQGQPYEQYF. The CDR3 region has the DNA TGCGCCAGCAGCTTGGGACAGGGGCAGCCCTACGAGCAGTACTTC.